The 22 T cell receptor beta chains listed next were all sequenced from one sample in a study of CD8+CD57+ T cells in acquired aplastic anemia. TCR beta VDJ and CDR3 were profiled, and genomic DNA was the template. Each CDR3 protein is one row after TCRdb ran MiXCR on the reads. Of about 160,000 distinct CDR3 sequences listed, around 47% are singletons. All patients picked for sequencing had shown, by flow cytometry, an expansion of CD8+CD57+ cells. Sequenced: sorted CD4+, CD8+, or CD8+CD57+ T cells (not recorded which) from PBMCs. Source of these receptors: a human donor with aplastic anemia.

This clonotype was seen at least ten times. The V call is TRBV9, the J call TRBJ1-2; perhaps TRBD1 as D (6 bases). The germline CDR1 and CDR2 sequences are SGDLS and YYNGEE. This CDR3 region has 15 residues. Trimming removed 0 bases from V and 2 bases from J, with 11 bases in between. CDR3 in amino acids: CASSVAGGENYGYTF. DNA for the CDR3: TGTGCCAGCAGCGTAGCCGGGGGCGAGAACTATGGCTACACCTTC.

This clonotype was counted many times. Here the CDR3 reads CAISESGSPPGGAFF. CDR3 nucleotides: TGTGCCATCAGTGAGTCTGGGAGCCCGCCGGGGGGAGCTTTCTTT. The chain carries TRBV10-3 and TRBJ1-1, with D possibly being TRBD1 (5 bases). Looked up from germline, CDR1 is ENHRY and CDR2 is SYGVKD. Trimming removed 0 bases from V and 10 bases from J, with 18 bases in between. The CDR3 contains 15 residues.

The chain's CDR3 is CASSFGQAETQYF. CDR3 DNA: TGTGCCAGCAGCTTCGGGCAAGCGGAGACCCAGTACTTC. J is TRBJ2-5 and V is TRBV7-2; D is uncertain. The V gene lost 3 bases and the J gene lost 5 bases, with 10 bases spanning the gap. CDR1 and CDR2 from the germline V gene are SGHTA and FQGNSA. The CDR3 has 13 residues.

CDR3 sequence (DNA): TGTGCCAGCAGTGGCGAGGGGGGAGCTGCCAATGAGCAGTTCTTC. This encodes CASSGEGGAANEQFF. The rearrangement links TRBV6-1 to TRBJ2-1; possibly TRBD1 or TRBD2 for D (6 bases each). Germline values: CDR1 MNHNS, CDR2 SASEGT. V lost 4 bases and J 6 bases, leaving 16 bases between the germline ends. The CDR3 contains 15 residues.

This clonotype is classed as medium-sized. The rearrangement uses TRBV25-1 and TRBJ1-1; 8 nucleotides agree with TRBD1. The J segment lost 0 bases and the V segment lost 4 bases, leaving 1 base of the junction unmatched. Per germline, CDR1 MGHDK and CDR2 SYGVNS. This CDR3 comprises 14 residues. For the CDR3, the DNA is TGTGCCAGCAGTGTGACAGGGGTGAACACTGAAGCTTTCTTT. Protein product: CASSVTGVNTEAFF.

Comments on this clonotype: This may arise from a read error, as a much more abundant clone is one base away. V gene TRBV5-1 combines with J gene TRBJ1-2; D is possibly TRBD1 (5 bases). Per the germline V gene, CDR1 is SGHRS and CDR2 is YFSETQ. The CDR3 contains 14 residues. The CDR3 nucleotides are TGCGTCAGCAGCCCCGGGGGTGACCGGAATGGCTACACCTTC. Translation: CVSSPGGDRNGYTF.

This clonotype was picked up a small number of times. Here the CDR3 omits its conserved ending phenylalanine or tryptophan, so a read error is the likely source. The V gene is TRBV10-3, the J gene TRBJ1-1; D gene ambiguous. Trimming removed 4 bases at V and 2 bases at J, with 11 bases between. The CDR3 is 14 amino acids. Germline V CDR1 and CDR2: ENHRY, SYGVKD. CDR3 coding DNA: TGTGCCATCAGTGTTGAGGGTCGTAACACTGAAGCTTTCCTT. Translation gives CAISVEGRNTEAFL.

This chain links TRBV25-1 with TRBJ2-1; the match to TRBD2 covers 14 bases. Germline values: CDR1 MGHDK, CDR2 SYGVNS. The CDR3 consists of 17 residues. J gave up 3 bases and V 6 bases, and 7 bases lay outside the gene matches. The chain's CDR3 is CASRGTSGRHVYNEQFF. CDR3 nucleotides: TGTGCCAGCAGGGGGACTAGCGGGAGACATGTCTACAATGAGCAGTTCTTC.

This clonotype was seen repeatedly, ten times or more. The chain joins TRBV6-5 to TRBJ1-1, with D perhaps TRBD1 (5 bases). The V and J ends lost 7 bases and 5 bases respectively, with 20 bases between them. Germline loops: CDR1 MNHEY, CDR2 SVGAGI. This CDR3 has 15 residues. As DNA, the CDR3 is TGTGCCAGCATTTCAACCGGGACCTGGGGTACTGAAGCTTTCTTT. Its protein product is CASISTGTWGTEAFF.

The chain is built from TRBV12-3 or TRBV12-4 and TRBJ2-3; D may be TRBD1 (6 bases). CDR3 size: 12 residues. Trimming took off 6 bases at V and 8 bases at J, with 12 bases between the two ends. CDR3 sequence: CASRLARGTQYF. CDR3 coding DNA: TGTGCCAGCAGACTCGCCAGGGGTACGCAGTATTTT.

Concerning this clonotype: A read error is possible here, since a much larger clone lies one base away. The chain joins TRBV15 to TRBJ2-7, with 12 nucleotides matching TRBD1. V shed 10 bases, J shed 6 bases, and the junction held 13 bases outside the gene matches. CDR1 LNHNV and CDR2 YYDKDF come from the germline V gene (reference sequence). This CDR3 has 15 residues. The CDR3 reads CASAYPGQGALEQYF. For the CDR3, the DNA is TGTGCCAGCGCGTACCCGGGACAGGGGGCACTCGAGCAGTACTTC. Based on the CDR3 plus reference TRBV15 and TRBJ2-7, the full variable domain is DAMVIQNPRYQVTQFGKPVTLSCSQTLNHNVMYWYQQKSSQAPKLLFHYYDKDFNNEADTPDNFQSRRPNTSFCFLDIRSPGLGDTAMYLCASAYPGQGALEQYFGPGTRLTVT.

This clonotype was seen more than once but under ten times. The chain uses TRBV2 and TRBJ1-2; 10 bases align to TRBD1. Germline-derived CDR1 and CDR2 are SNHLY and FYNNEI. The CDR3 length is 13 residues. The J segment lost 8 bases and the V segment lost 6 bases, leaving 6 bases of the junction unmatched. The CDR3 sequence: CASRPGTGDGYTF. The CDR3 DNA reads TGTGCCAGCAGGCCCGGGACAGGGGACGGCTACACCTTC.

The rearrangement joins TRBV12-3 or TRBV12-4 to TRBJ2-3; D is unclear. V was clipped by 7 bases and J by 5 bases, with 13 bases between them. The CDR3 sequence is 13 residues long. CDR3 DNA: TGTGCCAGCATCACGAGTCTGGTAGATACGCAGTATTTT. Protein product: CASITSLVDTQYF.

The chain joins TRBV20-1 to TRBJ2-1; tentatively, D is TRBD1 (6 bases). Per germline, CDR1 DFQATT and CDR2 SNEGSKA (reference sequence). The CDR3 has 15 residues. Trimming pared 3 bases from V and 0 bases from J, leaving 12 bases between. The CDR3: CSARPEGGSYNEQFF. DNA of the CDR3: TGCAGTGCTAGGCCCGAAGGGGGCTCCTACAATGAGCAGTTCTTC.

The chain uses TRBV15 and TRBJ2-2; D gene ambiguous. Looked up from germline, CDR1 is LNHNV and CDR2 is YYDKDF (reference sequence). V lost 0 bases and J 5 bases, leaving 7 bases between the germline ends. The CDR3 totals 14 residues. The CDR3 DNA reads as TGTGCCACCAGCAGAGATCCTGGAACCGGGGAGCTGTTTTTT. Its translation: CATSRDPGTGELFF. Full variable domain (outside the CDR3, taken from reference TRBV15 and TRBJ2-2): DAMVIQNPRYQVTQFGKPVTLSCSQTLNHNVMYWYQQKSSQAPKLLFHYYDKDFNNEADTPDNFQSRRPNTSFCFLDIRSPGLGDTAMYLCATSRDPGTGELFFGEGSRLTVL.

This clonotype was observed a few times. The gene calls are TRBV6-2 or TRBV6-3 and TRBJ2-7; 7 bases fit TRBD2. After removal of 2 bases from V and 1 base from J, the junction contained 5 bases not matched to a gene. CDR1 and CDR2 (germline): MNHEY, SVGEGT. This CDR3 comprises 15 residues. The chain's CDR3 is CASSYKAGESYEQYF. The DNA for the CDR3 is TGTGCCAGCAGTTACAAGGCGGGGGAATCCTACGAGCAGTACTTC.

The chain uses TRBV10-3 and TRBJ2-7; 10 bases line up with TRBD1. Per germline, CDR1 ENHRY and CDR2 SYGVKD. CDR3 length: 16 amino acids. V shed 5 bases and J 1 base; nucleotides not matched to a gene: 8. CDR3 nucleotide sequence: TGTGCCATCAGTCCGAGGGACAGGGGTATATCCTACGAGCAGTACTTC. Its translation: CAISPRDRGISYEQYF.

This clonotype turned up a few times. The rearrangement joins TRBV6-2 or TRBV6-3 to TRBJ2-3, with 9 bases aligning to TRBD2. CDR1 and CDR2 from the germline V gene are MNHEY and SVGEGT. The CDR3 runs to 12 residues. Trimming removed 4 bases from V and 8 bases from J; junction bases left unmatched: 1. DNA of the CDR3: TGTGCCAGCAGTTCGGGACTAGCTACGCAGTATTTT. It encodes CASSSGLATQYF.

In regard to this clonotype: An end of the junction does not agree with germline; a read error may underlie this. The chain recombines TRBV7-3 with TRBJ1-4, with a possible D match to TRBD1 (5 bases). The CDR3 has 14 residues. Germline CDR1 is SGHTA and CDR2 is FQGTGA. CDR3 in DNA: TGCGCCAGCAGCCAAGAAGCGGGACCTCCAAAACTGTTTTTT. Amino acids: CASSQEAGPPKLFF.

CDR3 bases: TGTGCCACCAGTGATGACGGGGAGCTGTTTTTT. Protein product: CATSDDGELFF. The chain is built from TRBV24-1 and TRBJ2-2; D uncertain. V lost 3 bases to trimming and J lost 7 bases, with 2 bases between them. The CDR3 extends over 11 amino acids. From germline, CDR1 is KGHDR and CDR2 SFDVKD.

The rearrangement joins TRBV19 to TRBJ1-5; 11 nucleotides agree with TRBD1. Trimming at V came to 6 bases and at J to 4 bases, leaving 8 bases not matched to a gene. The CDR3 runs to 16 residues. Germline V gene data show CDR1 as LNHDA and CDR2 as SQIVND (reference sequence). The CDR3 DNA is TGTGCCAGTAGAAACCTGGGACAGGGGGAGAATCAGCCCCAGCATTTT. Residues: CASRNLGQGENQPQHF.

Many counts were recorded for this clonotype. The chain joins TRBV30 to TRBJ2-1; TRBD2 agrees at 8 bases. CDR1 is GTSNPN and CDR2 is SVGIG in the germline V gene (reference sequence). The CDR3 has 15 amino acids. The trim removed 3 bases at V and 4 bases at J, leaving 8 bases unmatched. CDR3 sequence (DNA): TGTGCCTGGAGGCGTAGCGGGAATTTTTACAATGAGCAGTTCTTC. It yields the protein CAWRRSGNFYNEQFF.